A selection of T cell receptor beta chains follows, all from one sample in a study of CD8 T cells in ankylosing spondylitis. TCRdb reprocessed the 5' RACE reads with MiXCR, giving one entry per CDR3 protein. The sample carries 250,000 to 350,000 distinct CDR3 sequences, around 19% recorded once. The material sequenced was blood, either unsorted or a sorted T cell fraction (not recorded which). These receptors were taken from a male donor with ankylosing spondylitis or in good health (not recorded which). CDR3s include the opening cysteine and the closing phenylalanine or tryptophan. D genes are given only for firm matches. Only some rows state a clone size, as once, few, many or a class for expanded clones.

>TRBJ2-1|TRBV4-2|.|.
TGTGCCAGCAGCCAAGAGGCCTTTAGTAACTCCTACAATGAGCAGTTCTTC
CASSQEAFSNSYNEQFF
>TRBJ2-1|TRBV5-1|many|.
TGCGCCAGCAGCTTGCGCCAGGCCAATGAGCAGTTCTTC
CASSLRQANEQFF
>TRBJ2-1|TRBV29-1|.|.
TGCAGCGTTGCGCCGACAGGGAGGGGCAATGAGCAGTTCTTC
CSVAPTGRGNEQFF
>TRBJ2-2|TRBV7-9|.|.
TGTGCCAGCAGCTTAGAGGGCACCATCACCGGGGAGCTGTTTTTT
CASSLEGTITGELFF
>TRBJ1-3|TRBV20-1|few|.
TGCAGTGCTAGCTGGGTGGCCGGGTCTGGAAACACCATATATTTT
CSASWVAGSGNTIYF
>TRBJ1-2|TRBV6-1|.|.
TGTGCCAGCAGACCAGGGAGTTCAGTGGGTGGCTACACCTTC
CASRPGSSVGGYTF
>TRBJ2-5|TRBV3-1|.|.
TGTGCCAGCAGCCAAGGTGGCAGAGGGCTGGAGACCCAGTACTTC
CASSQGGRGLETQYF
>TRBJ1-2|TRBV28|.|TRBD1
TGTGCCAGCAGTGCCCCCGGGACAGGGGGTAGGTATGGCTACACCTTC
CASSAPGTGGRYGYTF
>TRBJ1-6|TRBV12-3/TRBV12-4|.|.
TGTGCCAGCAGTCGAATGGCCCCTGGCGGGTCACCCCTCCACTTT
CASSRMAPGGSPLHF
>TRBJ2-2|TRBV3-1|.|TRBD2
TGTGCCAGCAGCCCCGGGCGGGGGTTCACCGGGGAGCTGTTTTTT
CASSPGRGFTGELFF
>TRBJ2-3|TRBV20-1|.|TRBD2
TGCAGTGCGTCTTCCGGGACTAGCGGGCTTAGCACAGATACGCAGTATTTT
CSASSGTSGLSTDTQYF
>TRBJ2-5|TRBV12-3/TRBV12-4|few|.
TGTGCCAGCAGTTGGCGGGGCAGGGGTTTTCAAGAGACCCAGTACTTC
CASSWRGRGFQETQYF
>TRBJ1-6|TRBV6-1|many|.
TGTGCCAGCAGCTCCCCTCTAGGGAATTCACCCCTCCACTTT
CASSSPLGNSPLHF
>TRBJ2-5|TRBV10-3|.|TRBD1
TGTGCCATCAGTGGGTACAGGGGGGAGACCCAGTACTTC
CAISGYRGETQYF
>TRBJ2-3|TRBV27|.|.
TGTGCCAGCAGTTTGACGAGGGGAGCTACGCAGTATTTT
CASSLTRGATQYF
>TRBJ1-2|TRBV6-1|many|.
TGTGCCAGCAGTCCCGGGGGCGCACTCTATGGCTACACCTTC
CASSPGGALYGYTF
>TRBJ2-5|TRBV5-6|.|.
TGTGCCAGCAGCTTGGGGGGCCTAGCCCGCAGCGTTGGGACCCAGTACTTC
CASSLGGLARSVGTQYF
>TRBJ2-2|TRBV6-1|many|TRBD1
TGTGCCAGCAGTAGCGGGACAGGGGTTTTTACCGGGGAGCTGTTTTTT
CASSSGTGVFTGELFF
>TRBJ2-3|TRBV6-2/TRBV6-3|many|TRBD2
TGTGCCAGCAGTTCCTACTCCCGGACTAGCGGGAGGAGGGGTAGCACAGATACGCAGTATTTT
CASSSYSRTSGRRGSTDTQYF
>TRBJ1-5|TRBV5-1|.|TRBD1
TGCGCCAGCAGCCCCGGGCAGGGGGCTGAACAGCCCCAGCATTTT
CASSPGQGAEQPQHF
>TRBJ1-1|TRBV18|.|.
TGTGCCAGCTCCAGTTCGGGGGGAGCCACTGAAGCTTTCTTT
CASSSSGGATEAFF
>TRBJ2-1|TRBV6-5|.|.
TGTGCCAGCAGTTATAGGGCGGGGTGGACCGAGGACAATGAGCAGTTCTTC
CASSYRAGWTEDNEQFF
>TRBJ1-2|TRBV5-1|few|.
TGCGCCAGCAGCCCCTATATGAGGGGTGGCTACACCTTC
CASSPYMRGGYTF
>TRBJ2-5|TRBV6-6|.|.
TGTGCCAGCAGTTACTCAGACCGGGAGACCCAGTACTTC
CASSYSDRETQYF
>TRBJ2-1|TRBV20-1|.|TRBD2
TGCAGTGCTAGAGATCGTGGGACTAGCATAAATGAGCAGTTCTTC
CSARDRGTSINEQFF
>TRBJ2-3|TRBV5-1|few|TRBD1
TGCGCCAGCAGTTCCGAACAGGGGGCCCAAGATACGCAGTATTTT
CASSSEQGAQDTQYF
>TRBJ2-3|TRBV5-5|few|.
TGTGCCAGCAGCTTCCTGGGCCGGGGCACAGATACGCAGTATTTT
CASSFLGRGTDTQYF
>TRBJ2-5|TRBV5-5|few|.
TGTGCCAGCAGCTTTCTTAGAATAGACGGGCAAGAGACCCAGTACTTC
CASSFLRIDGQETQYF
>TRBJ2-5|TRBV12-3/TRBV12-4|many|.
TGTGCCAGCAGTTTTGGGGGGTTAGGGCAAGAGACCCAGTACTTC
CASSFGGLGQETQYF
>TRBJ2-2|TRBV5-1|few|.
TGCGCCAGCAGCCTCACAGGGAGGAACACCGGGGAGCTGTTTTTT
CASSLTGRNTGELFF
>TRBJ1-4|TRBV12-3/TRBV12-4|few|TRBD1
TGTGCCAGCAGCCTCGGACAGGCGGGGGCTGAAAAACTGTTTTTT
CASSLGQAGAEKLFF
>TRBJ2-5|TRBV6-1|few|.
TGTGCCAGCAGTCCCCTAGCTTGGCCTATCCAAGAGACCCAGTACTTC
CASSPLAWPIQETQYF
>TRBJ2-3|TRBV7-3|.|TRBD2
TGTGCCAGCAGCTTAACGTCGGATAGCGGGGGTATCACAGATACGCAGTATTTT
CASSLTSDSGGITDTQYF
>TRBJ1-6|TRBV6-5|few|TRBD1
TGTGCCAGCAGTTACTCTGGGACAGGGTTCTATAATTCACCCCTCCACTTT
CASSYSGTGFYNSPLHF
>TRBJ2-1|TRBV7-9|.|TRBD1
TGTGCCAGCAGCTTGAGACAGGGGAGCTCCTACAATGAGCAGTTCTTC
CASSLRQGSSYNEQFF
>TRBJ1-1|TRBV2|.|.
TGTGCCAGCAGAGGGACTTTGGGCCGGATGAACACTGAAGCTTTCTTT
CASRGTLGRMNTEAFF
>TRBJ1-6|TRBV3-1|few|.
TGTGCCAGCAGCCAAGAGACGGGTTCGCCCCTCCACTTT
CASSQETGSPLHF